The source of this TCR beta chain is a study of cytomegalovirus exposure and HLA in healthy donors. Study-level background: Clustering assigned about 80% of the roughly 380 genotyped donors to the Caucasian-associated ancestry cluster. Study-level points and caveats: Researchers reportedly found TCR beta sequences accurately predicted most subjects' HLA-A and HLA-B alleles. CMV serostatus was the only recorded immune exposure for donors. Later analysis demonstrated an association between a missense DCLRE1C variant and TCR beta V- and J-gene trimming.

Points on this clone: Antigen unknown.

Germline V lookup: CDR1 SGHVS, CDR2 FQNEAQ. This CDR3 is built from 15 residues. V was trimmed by 1 base and J by 0 bases, leaving 10 bases between them. 13 Jbeta primers and 60 Vbeta primers were used for the PCR. Method: immunoSEQ multiplex PCR; TCRdb's copy keeps in-frame clones and lacks some. The table lists under 200,000 clones, 60% to 85% of them singletons. This chain joins TRBV7-8 and TRBJ2-7, with unresolved D. The sample comprised PBMCs. The TCR comes from a woman in her fifties or sixties in good health and CMV-seropositive. CDR3 nucleotides: TGTGCCAGCAGCTTAGTGAACAGAGCCTCCTACGAGCAGTACTTC. The encoded protein is CASSLVNRASYEQYF.